The next 27 T cell receptor beta chains were all read from a single sample in a study of T cells in Graves' hyperthyroidism and ophthalmopathy. Template material for amplifying TCR beta CDR3 regions consisted of RNA transcripts. HTBI primers were used for first-round RT-PCR of the TCR CDR3. TCRdb itself ran the multiplex PCR reads through MiXCR, one entry per CDR3 protein. The sample shows roughly 700,000 distinct CDR3 sequences, 11% to 15% of them seen only once. Sequencing input: blood. The receptors here all came from a woman between 18 and 29 years old with Graves' hyperthyroidism.

The gene calls are TRBV18 and TRBJ2-1; TRBD2 is a possible D gene (6 bases). The CDR3 is made up of 16 amino acids. CDR1 KGHSH and CDR2 LQKENI come from the germline V gene. V shed 0 bases and J shed 0 bases, with 9 bases lying between them. Written as DNA, the CDR3 is TGTGCCAGCTCACCACCGTTAGCGGTCTCCTACAATGAGCAGTTCTTC. It is translated as CASSPPLAVSYNEQFF. Variable domain in full (rest from reference TRBV18 and TRBJ2-1): NAGVMQNPRHLVRRRGQEARLRCSPMKGHSHVYWYRQLPEEGLKFMVYLQKENIIDESGMPKERFSAEFPKEGPSILRIQQVVRGDSAAYFCASSPPLAVSYNEQFFGPGTRLTVL.

The chain combines TRBV19 with TRBJ1-1; no definite D call. The CDR3 covers 14 residues. CDR1 and CDR2 from the germline V gene are LNHDA and SQIVND (reference sequence). V lost 5 bases, J lost 1 base, and 11 bases lay in between. CDR3 protein: CASSPGLANTEAFF. The CDR3 nucleotides are TGTGCCAGTAGTCCTGGACTGGCGAACACTGAAGCTTTCTTT.

This clonotype was detected only a few times. A read error may be the cause here, since a much bigger clone is one base away. The chain couples TRBV28 to TRBJ2-1, with unresolved D. Germline values: CDR1 MDHEN, CDR2 SYDVKM. CDR3 size: 15 residues. Deletions cut 5 bases from V and 8 bases from J, with 19 bases between. CDR3 in amino acids: CASSPGSAPYDEQFF. CDR3 DNA sequence: TGTGCCAGCAGTCCCGGGTCTGCCCCTTACGATGAGCAGTTCTTC. Variable domain in full (rest from reference TRBV28 and TRBJ2-1): DVKVTQSSRYLVKRTGEKVFLECVQDMDHENMFWYRQDPGLGLRLIYFSYDVKMKEKGDIPEGYSVSREKKERFSLILESASTNQTSMYLCASSPGSAPYDEQFFGPGTRLTVL.

This clonotype was seen ten or more times. The chain recombines TRBV27 with TRBJ1-2, with D possibly TRBD1 on 6 matching bases. Germline assignment: CDR1 MNHEY and CDR2 SMNVEV (reference sequence). This CDR3 has 15 amino acids. V shed 5 bases and J shed 4 bases, with 17 bases lying between them. DNA of the CDR3: TGTGCCAGCAGTCCCCTAGGCACAGGGTCCTATGGCTACACCTTC. Translation gives CASSPLGTGSYGYTF.

This chain uses TRBV20-1 with TRBJ2-5; 14 nucleotides match TRBD2. The germline V gene has CDR1 DFQATT and CDR2 SNEGSKA (reference sequence). The CDR3 sequence is 18 residues long. After removal of 6 bases from V and 5 bases from J, the junction contained 17 bases not matched to a gene. CDR3 in amino acids: CSASGTSGRGGLRETQYF. CDR3 nucleotides: TGCAGTGCCAGTGGGACTAGCGGGAGAGGGGGGTTACGGGAGACCCAGTACTTC.

This clonotype showed up many times. This sequence joins TRBV6-5 and TRBJ2-3; 8 bases line up with TRBD2. Germline CDR1 and CDR2: MNHEY and SVGAGI. J was trimmed by 2 bases and V by 5 bases; bases with no gene match: 6. The CDR3 runs 15 residues. CDR3 bases: TGTGCCAGCAGTCCTCGGGGGGGAAACACAGATACGCAGTATTTT. Its translation: CASSPRGGNTDTQYF.

Many counts were recorded for this clonotype. The chain carries TRBV12-3 or TRBV12-4 and TRBJ1-5, with D possibly being TRBD1 (5 bases). The CDR3 has 13 residues. V was cut by 5 bases and J by 3 bases, with 8 bases left in between. Written as DNA, the CDR3 is TGTGCCAGCAGTCGGGACTACAATCAGCCCCAGCATTTT. Translation gives CASSRDYNQPQHF.

This clonotype showed up just a few times. The chain joins TRBV2 to TRBJ2-7, with 11 bases matching TRBD2. Germline values: CDR1 SNHLY, CDR2 FYNNEI. This CDR3 is 16 amino acids long. The trim removed 6 bases at V and 0 bases at J, leaving 7 bases unmatched. CDR3 sequence (DNA): TGTGCCAGCAGCGGCACTAGCGGGAGCGTCTCCTACGAGCAGTACTTC. It encodes CASSGTSGSVSYEQYF.

This clonotype showed up just a few times. The rearrangement uses TRBV20-1 and TRBJ1-1; D uncertain. The germline V gene has CDR1 DFQATT and CDR2 SNEGSKA (reference sequence). V lost 5 bases, J lost 1 base, and 14 bases lay in between. The CDR3 extends over 14 amino acids. DNA of the CDR3: TGCAGTGCTCCCGAGATTCACAGGAACACTGAAGCTTTCTTT. This gives the protein CSAPEIHRNTEAFF.

This clonotype was seen more than once but under ten times. This chain links TRBV6-2 or TRBV6-3 with TRBJ2-2; 7 positions agree with TRBD1. Per the germline V gene, CDR1 is MNHEY and CDR2 is SVGEGT. After removal of 6 bases from V and 5 bases from J, the junction contained 3 bases not matched to a gene. The CDR3 is 13 residues long. The CDR3 nucleotides are TGTGCCAGCAGACAGGGGTCAACCGGGGAGCTGTTTTTT. Its protein is CASRQGSTGELFF.

J is TRBJ1-2 and V is TRBV24-1; 7 nucleotides line up with TRBD1. The CDR3 contains 14 residues. From germline, CDR1 is KGHDR and CDR2 SFDVKD. Trimming at V came to 5 bases and at J to 5 bases, leaving 7 bases not matched to a gene. The CDR3 sequence: CATSGPRDSYGYTF. The CDR3 nucleotides read TGTGCCACCAGTGGGCCCCGGGACAGTTATGGCTACACCTTC.

This clonotype occurred a few times. CDR3 coding DNA: TGCGCCAGCAGCCAAGATGCGGGAGCAGCTGCTGGATGGAAGGCCTACGAGCAGTACTTC. The encoded protein is CASSQDAGAAAGWKAYEQYF. This rearrangement joins TRBV4-3 to TRBJ2-7; 7 nucleotides agree with TRBD2. V was pared by 0 bases and J by 2 bases, with 19 bases of the junction left unmatched. The V gene's germline CDR1 is LGHNA and CDR2 YSLEER. The CDR3 runs 20 residues.

This clonotype was counted at least ten times. The rearrangement uses TRBV20-1 and TRBJ1-2; perhaps TRBD1 as D (5 bases). The CDR3 runs 12 residues. Trimming removed 3 bases at V and 2 bases at J, with 7 bases between. Germline loops: CDR1 DFQATT, CDR2 SNEGSKA (reference sequence). The CDR3 coding sequence is TGCAGTGCTAGGACAGCGAACTATGGCTACACCTTC. This translates into CSARTANYGYTF.

Of note for this clonotype: Possible read error: a much larger clone is one base away. This chain uses TRBV28 with TRBJ2-7, with D uncertain. Germline V lookup: CDR1 MDHEN, CDR2 SYDVKM. There are 11 residues in the CDR3. Trimming took off 7 bases at V and 7 bases at J, with 11 bases between the two ends. CDR3 sequence (DNA): TGTGCCAGCAATCTGGGCAATGAGCAGTACTTC. The encoded protein is CASNLGNEQYF.

On this clonotype: Given the absence of the conserved phenylalanine or tryptophan at the CDR3 end, a read error is likely. The DNA is left out, because the CDR3 cannot be placed on it with certainty; the CDR3 is given as TCRdb lists it. This chain links TRBV7-2 with TRBJ2-6; no check of the table's D call, TRBD1, against the DNA was made. A total of 8 residues make up the CDR3, ends included. CDR1 and CDR2 from the germline V gene are SGHTA and FQGNSA. The CDR3 region is CASSLPRT.

V and J are TRBV4-1 and TRBJ2-1; no firm D call. V lost 3 bases and J 0 bases, leaving 9 bases between the germline ends. This CDR3 is built from 15 residues. Germline lookup yields CDR1 MGHRA and CDR2 YSYEKL. The DNA for the CDR3 is TGCGCCAGCAGCCAGGCTTTTAGCTCCTACAATGAGCAGTTCTTC. Protein product: CASSQAFSSYNEQFF.

The chain recombines TRBV27 with TRBJ2-4, with TRBD2 matching over 7 bases. Trimming removed 6 bases from V and 0 bases from J; junction bases left unmatched: 11. CDR1 is MNHEY, CDR2 SMNVEV, per germline (reference sequence). The CDR3 consists of 17 residues. This CDR3 is CASSGRPSLLAKNIQYF. CDR3 DNA sequence: TGTGCCAGCAGCGGGAGGCCCTCATTGTTAGCCAAAAACATTCAGTACTTC.

This clonotype occurred a few times. The chain is built from TRBV2 and TRBJ1-2; 7 bases are shared with TRBD1. The CDR3 extends over 15 amino acids. Germline V lookup: CDR1 SNHLY, CDR2 FYNNEI. J lost 1 base, V lost 4 bases, and 6 bases had no gene match. The CDR3 DNA sequence: TGTGCCAGCAGTGCGTCAGGGGGAAGTAACTATGGCTACACCTTC. This codes for CASSASGGSNYGYTF.

This clonotype was recorded at least ten times. The conserved closing phenylalanine or tryptophan is absent in this CDR3, likely reflecting a read error. The genes are TRBV6-1 and TRBJ1-1, with 7 bases lining up with TRBD1. V lost 5 bases to trimming and J lost 1 base; unmatched junction nucleotides: 16. Germline V lookup: CDR1 MNHNS, CDR2 SASEGT. The CDR3 sequence is 18 residues long. CDR3 amino acids: CASSRRGRGAKTNTEAFL. The CDR3 bases are TGTGCCAGCAGTCGCAGGGGGAGGGGGGCTAAAACGAACACTGAAGCTTTCCTT.

The rearrangement joins TRBV4-2 to TRBJ2-1, with D hard to call. This CDR3 spans 15 amino acids. Germline V lookup: CDR1 LGHNA, CDR2 YNFKEQ. Trimming removed 2 bases at V and 7 bases at J, with 15 bases between. The CDR3 loop reads CASSQSPWSLNEQFF. The CDR3 DNA reads as TGTGCCAGCAGCCAATCGCCCTGGAGTTTAAATGAGCAGTTCTTC.

This clonotype was counted between two and nine times. The genes are TRBV30 and TRBJ1-2; D remains unclear. The V gene's germline CDR1 is GTSNPN and CDR2 SVGIG (reference sequence). The CDR3 length is 10 residues. V lost 4 bases and J lost 14, with 14 bases in between. The CDR3 sequence: CAWTGPVTTF. CDR3 sequence (DNA): TGTGCCTGGACTGGGCCTGTTACAACCTTC.

The rearrangement uses TRBV5-5 and TRBJ1-1, with unresolved D. V lost 1 base and J lost 0, with 7 bases in between. CDR1 and CDR2 from the germline V gene are SGHKS and YYEKEE (reference sequence). The CDR3 sequence is 14 residues long. The CDR3 is CASSLFDMNTEAFF. The CDR3 nucleotides read TGTGCCAGCAGCTTGTTTGATATGAACACTGAAGCTTTCTTT.

This clonotype was found many times. The chain links TRBV5-6 to TRBJ2-7; no firm D call. Trimming left V 4 bases short and J 1 base short, with 18 bases between. The CDR3 contains 16 residues. Per the germline V gene, CDR1 is SGHDT and CDR2 is YYEEEE. CDR3 sequence (DNA): TGTGCCAGCAGCCCTACTACCTACAGTCGATCCTACGAGCAGTACTTC. Its translation is CASSPTTYSRSYEQYF.

The chain couples TRBV7-6 to TRBJ1-3, with D possibly matching TRBD1 (5 bases). The CDR3 runs to 15 residues. Germline V gene sequence: CDR1 SGHVS, CDR2 FNYEAQ. With 6 bases removed from V and 2 bases from J, the gap between germline ends came to 14 bases. Here the CDR3 reads CASSPGGSAGNTIYF. The CDR3, as DNA: TGTGCCAGCAGTCCCGGGGGATCGGCTGGAAACACCATATATTTT.

This chain joins TRBV7-2 and TRBJ2-3; D is tentatively TRBD1 or TRBD2 (5 bases each). Germline V gene data show CDR1 as SGHTA and CDR2 as FQGNSA. Trimming removed 5 bases at V and 2 bases at J, with 14 bases between. The CDR3 runs 15 residues. CDR3 sequence: CASSPGPPVTDTQYF. The CDR3 DNA reads TGTGCCAGCAGCCCGGGACCACCGGTCACAGATACGCAGTATTTT.

This clonotype has a handful of counts. The V call is TRBV18, the J call TRBJ2-2; TRBD2 agrees at 9 bases. Germline V lookup: CDR1 KGHSH, CDR2 LQKENI. The length of the CDR3 is 16 residues. Trimming took 3 bases from V and 4 from J; bases not matched to a gene: 6. CDR3 loop: CASSPAGGPVTGELFF. CDR3 in DNA: TGTGCCAGCTCACCGGCGGGAGGGCCAGTCACCGGGGAGCTGTTTTTT.

The chain employs TRBV5-1 and TRBJ1-2, with TRBD1 identical over 7 bases. There are 13 residues in the CDR3. The germline V gene has CDR1 SGHRS and CDR2 YFSETQ. The ends lost 0 bases at V and 9 bases at J; junction bases unmatched: 5. CDR3 in DNA: TGCGCCAGCAGCTTGGGACAGGGAGGTAGCTACACCTTC. Translation gives CASSLGQGGSYTF.